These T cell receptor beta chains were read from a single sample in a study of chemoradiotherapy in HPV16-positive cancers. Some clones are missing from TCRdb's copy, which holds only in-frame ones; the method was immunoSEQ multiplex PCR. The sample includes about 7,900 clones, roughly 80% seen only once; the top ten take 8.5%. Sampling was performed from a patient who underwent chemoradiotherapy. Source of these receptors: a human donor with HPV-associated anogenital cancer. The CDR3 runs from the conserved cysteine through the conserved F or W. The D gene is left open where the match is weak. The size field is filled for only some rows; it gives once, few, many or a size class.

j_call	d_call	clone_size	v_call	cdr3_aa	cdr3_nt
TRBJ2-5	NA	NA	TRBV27	CASSSPGLTRETQYF	TGTGCCAGCAGTTCACCGGGTTTAACCAGGGAGACCCAGTACTTC
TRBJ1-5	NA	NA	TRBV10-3	CAISESLGGVGSNQPQHF	TGTGCCATCAGTGAGTCACTGGGCGGGGTGGGTAGCAATCAGCCCCAGCATTTT
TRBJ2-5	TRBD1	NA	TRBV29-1	CSVEGTGSQETQYF	TGCAGCGTTGAAGGGACAGGTTCGCAGGAGACCCAGTACTTC
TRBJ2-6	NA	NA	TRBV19	CASSTLDPGANVLTF	TGTGCCAGTAGCACCCTGGACCCTGGGGCCAACGTCCTGACTTTC
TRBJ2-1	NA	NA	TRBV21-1	CASSKDRGLAELDEQFF	TGTGCCAGCAGCAAAGATAGGGGACTAGCGGAACTCGATGAGCAGTTCTTC
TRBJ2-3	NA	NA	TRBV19	CASSILPDTDTQYF	TGTGCCAGTAGTATCCTTCCAGACACAGATACGCAGTATTTT
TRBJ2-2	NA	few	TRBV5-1	CASSLEGRGNTGELFF	TGCGCCAGCAGCTTAGAGGGACGGGGGAACACCGGGGAGCTGTTTTTT
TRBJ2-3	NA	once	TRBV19	CASSIAVGGTDTQYF	TGTGCCAGTAGTATCGCGGTCGGAGGCACAGATACGCAGTATTTT
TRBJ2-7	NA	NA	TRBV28	CASSLDLKASAKGEQYF	TGTGCCAGCAGTTTGGATTTAAAGGCTAGCGCGAAAGGCGAGCAGTACTTC
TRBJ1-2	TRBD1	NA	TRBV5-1	CASRLEGAVDGYTF	TGCGCCAGCCGTCTTGAGGGGGCGGTAGATGGCTACACCTTC
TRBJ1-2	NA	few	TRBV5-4	CASSSMVGNYGYTF	TGTGCCAGCAGCTCGATGGTGGGAAACTATGGCTACACCTTC
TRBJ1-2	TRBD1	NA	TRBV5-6	CASSFSRGLGGYTF	TGTGCCAGCAGCTTCTCCAGGGGGTTGGGTGGCTACACCTTC
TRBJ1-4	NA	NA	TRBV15	CATSRDNSKLFF	TGTGCCACCAGCAGAGATAACAGTAAACTGTTTTTT
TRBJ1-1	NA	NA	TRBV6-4	CASRAGQANTEAFF	TGTGCCAGCAGGGCTGGACAAGCAAACACTGAAGCTTTCTTT
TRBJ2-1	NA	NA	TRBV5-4	CASSSGPVDEQFF	TGTGCCAGCAGCTCGGGGCCGGTGGATGAGCAGTTCTTC
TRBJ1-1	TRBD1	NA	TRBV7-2	CASSPGQGWTEAFF	TGTGCCAGCAGCCCAGGACAGGGCTGGACTGAAGCTTTCTTT
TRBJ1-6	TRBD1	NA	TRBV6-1	CASSALQGRRSPLHF	TGTGCCAGCAGTGCCCTACAGGGGAGGCGGTCACCCCTCCACTTT
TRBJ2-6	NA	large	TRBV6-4	CASSDNSGANVLTF	TGTGCCAGCAGTGACAACTCTGGGGCCAACGTCCTGACTTTC
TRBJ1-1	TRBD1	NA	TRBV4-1	CASSPRTGGRTEAFF	TGCGCCAGCAGCCCAAGGACAGGGGGCAGGACTGAAGCTTTCTTT
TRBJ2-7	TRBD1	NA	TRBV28	CASSSTGLGSYEQYF	TGTGCCAGCAGTTCGACAGGGTTGGGGTCCTACGAGCAGTACTTC
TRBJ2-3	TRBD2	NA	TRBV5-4	CASSFGLGIPDTQYF	TGTGCCAGCAGCTTCGGACTAGGCATTCCAGATACGCAGTATTTT
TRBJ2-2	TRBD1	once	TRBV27	CASSLRGTVGNTGELFF	TGTGCCAGCAGTTTAAGGGGGACAGTCGGGAACACCGGGGAGCTGTTTTTT
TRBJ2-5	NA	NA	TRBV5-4	CASSLSVLETQYF	TGTGCCAGCAGCTTGAGTGTTCTAGAGACCCAGTACTTC
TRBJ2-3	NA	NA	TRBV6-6	CASHRGAADTQYF	TGTGCCAGCCATAGGGGGGCCGCAGATACGCAGTATTTT
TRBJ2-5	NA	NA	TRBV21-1	CASSKFHQETQYF	TGTGCCAGCAGCAAATTCCACCAAGAGACCCAGTACTTC
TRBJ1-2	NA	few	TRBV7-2	CASKATGLRGYTF	TGTGCCAGCAAAGCAACAGGGCTCAGGGGCTACACCTTC